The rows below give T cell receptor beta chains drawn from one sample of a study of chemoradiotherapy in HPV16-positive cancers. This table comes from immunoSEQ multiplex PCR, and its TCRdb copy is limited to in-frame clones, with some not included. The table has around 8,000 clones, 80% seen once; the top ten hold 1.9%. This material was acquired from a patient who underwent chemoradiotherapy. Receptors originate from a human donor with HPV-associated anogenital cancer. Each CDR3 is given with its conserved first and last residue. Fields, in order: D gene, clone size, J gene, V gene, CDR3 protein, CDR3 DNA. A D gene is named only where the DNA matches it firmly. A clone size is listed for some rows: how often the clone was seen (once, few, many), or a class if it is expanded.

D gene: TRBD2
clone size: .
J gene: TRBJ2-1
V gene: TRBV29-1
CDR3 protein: CSAEGSGTSGSNEQFF
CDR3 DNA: TGCAGCGCCGAGGGTTCCGGGACTAGCGGGAGCAATGAGCAGTTCTTC

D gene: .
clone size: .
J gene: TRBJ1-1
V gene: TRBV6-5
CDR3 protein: CASSYSQNSITEAFF
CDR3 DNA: TGTGCCAGCAGTTACTCGCAGAACTCGATAACTGAAGCTTTCTTT

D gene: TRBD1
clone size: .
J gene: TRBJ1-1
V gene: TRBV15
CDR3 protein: CATSGDRGEDTEAFF
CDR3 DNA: TGTGCCACCAGCGGGGACAGGGGGGAGGACACTGAAGCTTTCTTT

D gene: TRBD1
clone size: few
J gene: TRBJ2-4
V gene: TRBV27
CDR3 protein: CASSLPPGTGEVIQYF
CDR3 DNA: TGTGCCAGCAGTTTACCCCCTGGGACAGGGGAAGTCATTCAGTACTTC

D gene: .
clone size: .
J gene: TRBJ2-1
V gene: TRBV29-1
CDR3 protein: CSLGHNEQFF
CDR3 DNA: TGCAGCCTGGGACACAATGAGCAGTTCTTC

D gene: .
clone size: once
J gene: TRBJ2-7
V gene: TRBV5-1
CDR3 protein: CASSLAGVGSSYEQYF
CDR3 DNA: TGCGCCAGCAGCTTGGCAGGTGTCGGAAGCTCCTACGAGCAGTACTTC

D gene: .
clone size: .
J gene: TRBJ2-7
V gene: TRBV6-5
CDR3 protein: CASRSGVLGEQYF
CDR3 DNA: TGTGCCAGCAGGTCAGGGGTTCTGGGAGAGCAGTACTTC

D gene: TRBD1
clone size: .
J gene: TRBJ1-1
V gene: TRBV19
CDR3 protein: CASRPQGVGTEAFF
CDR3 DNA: TGTGCCAGTAGGCCCCAGGGGGTGGGCACTGAAGCTTTCTTT

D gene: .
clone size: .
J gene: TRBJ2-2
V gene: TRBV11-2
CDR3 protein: CATGEVELFF
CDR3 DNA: TGTGCCACCGGGGAGGTGGAGCTGTTTTTT

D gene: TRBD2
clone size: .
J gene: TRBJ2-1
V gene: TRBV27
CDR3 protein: CASSAASGDYNEQFF
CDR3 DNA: TGTGCCAGCAGTGCTGCTAGCGGAGATTACAATGAGCAGTTCTTC

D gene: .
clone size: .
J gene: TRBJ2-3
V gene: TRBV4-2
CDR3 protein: CASSQERNTDTQYF
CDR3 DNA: TGTGCCAGCAGCCAAGAGCGGAACACAGATACGCAGTATTTT

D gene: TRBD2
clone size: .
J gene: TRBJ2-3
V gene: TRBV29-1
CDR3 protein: CSVTLAGGNTDTQYF
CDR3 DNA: TGCAGCGTTACACTAGCGGGGGGGAACACAGATACGCAGTATTTT

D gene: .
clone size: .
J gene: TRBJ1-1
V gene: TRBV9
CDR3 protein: CASSPIGGMTNTEAFF
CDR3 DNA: TGTGCCAGCAGCCCAATAGGGGGAATGACGAACACTGAAGCTTTCTTT

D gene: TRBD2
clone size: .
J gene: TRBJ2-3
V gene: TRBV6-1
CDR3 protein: CATQRGGGTDTQYF
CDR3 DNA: TGTGCCACACAGCGGGGAGGGGGCACAGATACGCAGTATTTT

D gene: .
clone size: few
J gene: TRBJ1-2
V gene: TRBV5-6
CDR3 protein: CASSFGRVNYGYTF
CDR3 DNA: TGTGCCAGCAGCTTCGGCAGGGTTAACTATGGCTACACCTTC

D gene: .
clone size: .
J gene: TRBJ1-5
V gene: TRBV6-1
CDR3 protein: CASSEVGAQPQHF
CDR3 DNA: TGTGCCAGCAGTGAAGTCGGGGCTCAGCCCCAGCATTTT

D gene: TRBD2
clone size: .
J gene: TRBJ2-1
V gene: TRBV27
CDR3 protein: CASSRGLAGVNEQFF
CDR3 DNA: TGTGCCAGCAGCCGCGGACTAGCGGGAGTGAATGAGCAGTTCTTC

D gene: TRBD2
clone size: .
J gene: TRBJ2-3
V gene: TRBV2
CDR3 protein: CASSGPPGLAGEGSTDTQYF
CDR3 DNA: TGTGCCAGCAGCGGCCCTCCGGGACTAGCGGGAGAGGGGTCAACAGATACGCAGTATTTT

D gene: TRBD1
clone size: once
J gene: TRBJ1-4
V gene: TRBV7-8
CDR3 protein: CASSLTGYNEKLFF
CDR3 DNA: TGTGCCAGCAGCTTGACAGGGTATAATGAAAAACTGTTTTTT

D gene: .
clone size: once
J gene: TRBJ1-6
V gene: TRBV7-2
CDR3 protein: CASSPEKRNNSPLHF
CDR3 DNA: TGTGCCAGCAGCCCAGAGAAAAGGAACAATTCACCCCTCCACTTT

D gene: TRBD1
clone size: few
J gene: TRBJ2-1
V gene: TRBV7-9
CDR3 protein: CASTETGTALDEQFF
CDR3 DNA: TGTGCCAGCACCGAAACCGGGACAGCCCTCGATGAGCAGTTCTTC

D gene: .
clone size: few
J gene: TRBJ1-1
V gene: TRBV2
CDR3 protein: CASSEGPDPNTEAFF
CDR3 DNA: TGTGCCAGCAGTGAGGGGCCTGATCCGAACACTGAAGCTTTCTTT

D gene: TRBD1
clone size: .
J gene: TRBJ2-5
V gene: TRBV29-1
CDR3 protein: CSVGDRGGEETQYF
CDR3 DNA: TGCAGCGTGGGGGACAGGGGAGGGGAAGAGACCCAGTACTTC

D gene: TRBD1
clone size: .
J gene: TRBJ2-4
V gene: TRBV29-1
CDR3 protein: CSVEGDRTSRNIQYF
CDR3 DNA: TGCAGCGTTGAAGGGGACAGGACATCACGAAACATTCAGTACTTC

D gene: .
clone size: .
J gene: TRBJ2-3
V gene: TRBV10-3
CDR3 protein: CAIMGGAADTQYF
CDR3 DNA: TGTGCCATCATGGGGGGAGCTGCAGATACGCAGTATTTT

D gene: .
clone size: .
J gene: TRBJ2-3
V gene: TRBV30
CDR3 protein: CAWSIEPIPSTDTQYF
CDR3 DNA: TGTGCCTGGAGTATAGAGCCAATACCTAGCACAGATACGCAGTATTTT

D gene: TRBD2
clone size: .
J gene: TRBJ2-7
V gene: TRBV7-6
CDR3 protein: CASSLRAGGDQYF
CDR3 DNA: TGTGCCAGCAGCTTAAGAGCGGGAGGAGATCAGTACTTC

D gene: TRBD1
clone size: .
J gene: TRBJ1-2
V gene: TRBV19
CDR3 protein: CASGPQGEYYGYTF
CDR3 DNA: TGTGCCAGTGGGCCACAGGGGGAATACTATGGCTACACCTTC

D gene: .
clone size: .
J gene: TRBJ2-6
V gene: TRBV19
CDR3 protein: CASSTTGTAGVLTF
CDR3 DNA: TGTGCCAGTAGCACCACCGGGACCGCCGGCGTCCTGACTTTC

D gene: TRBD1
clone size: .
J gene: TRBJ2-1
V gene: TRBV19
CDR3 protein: CASSMGGQGTKNEQFF
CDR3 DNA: TGTGCCAGTAGTATGGGGGGACAGGGGACAAAAAATGAGCAGTTCTTC

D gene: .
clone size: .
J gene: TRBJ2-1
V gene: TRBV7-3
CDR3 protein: CASSPRGGLPYNEQFF
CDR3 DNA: TGTGCCAGCAGCCCCCGCGGTGGCCTCCCCTACAATGAGCAGTTCTTC

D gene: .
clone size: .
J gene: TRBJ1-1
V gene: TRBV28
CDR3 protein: CASNFGENTEAFF
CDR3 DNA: TGTGCCAGCAACTTCGGGGAGAACACTGAAGCTTTCTTT

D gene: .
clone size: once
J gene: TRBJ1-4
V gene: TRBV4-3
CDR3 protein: CASSQEGEKLFF
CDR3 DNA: TGCGCCAGCAGCCAAGAAGGTGAAAAACTGTTTTTT

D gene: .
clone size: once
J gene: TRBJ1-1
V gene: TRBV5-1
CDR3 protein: CASTPRGETEAFF
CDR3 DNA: TGCGCCAGCACCCCCCGAGGGGAGACTGAAGCTTTCTTT

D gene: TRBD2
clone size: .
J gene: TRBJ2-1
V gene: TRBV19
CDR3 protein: CASSRRLAGGQTEYNEQFF
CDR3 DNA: TGTGCCAGTAGTAGACGTCTAGCGGGAGGACAAACCGAGTACAATGAGCAGTTCTTC

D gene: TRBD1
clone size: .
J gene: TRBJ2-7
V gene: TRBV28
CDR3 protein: CASAPDRGYEQYF
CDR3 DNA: TGTGCCAGCGCGCCGGACAGGGGCTACGAGCAGTACTTC

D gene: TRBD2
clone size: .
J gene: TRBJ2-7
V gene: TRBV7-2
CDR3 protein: CASSEGLVTSEQYF
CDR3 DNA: TGTGCCAGCAGCGAGGGACTAGTAACGTCCGAGCAGTACTTC

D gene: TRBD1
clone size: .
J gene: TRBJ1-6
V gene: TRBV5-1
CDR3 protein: CASSSPGQGANSPLHF
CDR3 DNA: TGCGCCAGCAGCTCTCCTGGCCAGGGGGCAAATTCACCCCTCCACTTT

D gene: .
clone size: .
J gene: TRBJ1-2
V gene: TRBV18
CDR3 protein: CASSSEGRGYTF
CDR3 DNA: TGTGCCAGCTCGTCAGAAGGGCGCGGCTACACCTTC

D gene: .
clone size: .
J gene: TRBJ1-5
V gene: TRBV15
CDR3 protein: CATSGENQPQHF
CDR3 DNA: TGTGCCACCAGCGGAGAGAATCAGCCCCAGCATTTT

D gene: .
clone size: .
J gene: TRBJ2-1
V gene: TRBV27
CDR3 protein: CASSFSGNNEQFF
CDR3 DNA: TGTGCCAGCAGTTTCAGCGGAAACAATGAGCAGTTCTTC

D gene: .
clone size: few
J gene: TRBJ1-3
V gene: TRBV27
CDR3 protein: CASSLSLGNTIYF
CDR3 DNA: TGTGCCAGCAGTTTATCTCTGGGAAACACCATATATTTT

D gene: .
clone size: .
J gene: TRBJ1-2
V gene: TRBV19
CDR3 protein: CASSPPQGSPYGYTF
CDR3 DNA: TGTGCCAGTAGTCCTCCACAGGGTTCTCCCTATGGCTACACCTTC

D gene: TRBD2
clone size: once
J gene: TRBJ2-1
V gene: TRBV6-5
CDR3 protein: CASSYSSRGDEQFF
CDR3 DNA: TGTGCCAGCAGTTACTCGAGTCGGGGGGATGAGCAGTTCTTC

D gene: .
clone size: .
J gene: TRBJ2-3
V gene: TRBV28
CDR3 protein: CASSLQGWGTDTQYF
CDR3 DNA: TGTGCCAGCAGTCTCCAGGGGTGGGGCACAGATACGCAGTATTTT

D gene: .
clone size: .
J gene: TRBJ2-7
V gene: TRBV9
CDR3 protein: CASSVDLDSSEQYF
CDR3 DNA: TGTGCCAGCAGCGTAGATCTGGACTCCAGTGAGCAGTACTTC